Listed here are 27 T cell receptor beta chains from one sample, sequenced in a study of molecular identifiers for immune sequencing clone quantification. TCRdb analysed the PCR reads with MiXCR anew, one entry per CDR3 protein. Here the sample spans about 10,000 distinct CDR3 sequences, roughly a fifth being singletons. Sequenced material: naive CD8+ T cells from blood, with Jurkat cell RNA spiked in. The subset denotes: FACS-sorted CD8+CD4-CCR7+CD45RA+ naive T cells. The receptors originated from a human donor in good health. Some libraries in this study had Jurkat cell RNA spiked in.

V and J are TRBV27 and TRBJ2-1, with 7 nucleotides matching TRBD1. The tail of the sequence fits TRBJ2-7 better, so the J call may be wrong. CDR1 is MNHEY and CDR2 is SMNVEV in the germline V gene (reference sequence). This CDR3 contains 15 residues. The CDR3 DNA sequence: TGTGCCAGCAGTCCCTACCTAAGGGGGCCCGGTGAGCAGTACTTC. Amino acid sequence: CASSPYLRGPGEQYF.

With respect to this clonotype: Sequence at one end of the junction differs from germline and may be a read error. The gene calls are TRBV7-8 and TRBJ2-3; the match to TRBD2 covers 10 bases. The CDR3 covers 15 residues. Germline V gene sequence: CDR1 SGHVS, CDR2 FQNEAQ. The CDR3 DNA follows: TGTGCCAGCAGCCTAGCGGGAGTGGGCGCAGATACGCAGTATTTT. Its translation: CASSLAGVGADTQYF.

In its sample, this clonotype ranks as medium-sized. The CDR3 DNA reads TGCGCCAGCAGCCAAGTGCCACAGGGAGGTTTTCAGCCCCAGCATTTT. Encoded protein: CASSQVPQGGFQPQHF. The V and J genes are TRBV4-1 and TRBJ1-5, with D perhaps TRBD1 (6 bases). Trimming left V 1 base short and J 6 bases short, with 16 bases between. This CDR3 region has 16 residues. Germline V gives CDR1 MGHRA, CDR2 YSYEKL.

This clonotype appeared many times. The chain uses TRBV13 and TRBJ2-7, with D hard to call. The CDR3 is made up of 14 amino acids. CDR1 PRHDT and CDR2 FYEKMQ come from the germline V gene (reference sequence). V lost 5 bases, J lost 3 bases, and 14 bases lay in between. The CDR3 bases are TGTGCCAGCAGCCAGGCCCCCCCCCACTACGAGCAGTACTTC. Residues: CASSQAPPHYEQYF.

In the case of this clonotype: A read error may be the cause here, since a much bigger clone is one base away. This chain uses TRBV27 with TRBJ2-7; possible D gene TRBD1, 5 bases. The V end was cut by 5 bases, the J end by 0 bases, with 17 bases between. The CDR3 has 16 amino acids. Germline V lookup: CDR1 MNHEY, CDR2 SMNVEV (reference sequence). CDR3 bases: TGTGCCAGCAGTCAGTCCCAGGGATCACTCTCCTACGAGCAGTACTTC. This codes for CASSQSQGSLSYEQYF.

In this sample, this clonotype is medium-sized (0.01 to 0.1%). CDR3 bases: TGTGCCAGCTCACCACCCCCGGGATACGAGCAGTACTTC. Protein sequence: CASSPPPGYEQYF. The chain carries TRBV18 and TRBJ2-7; the D gene is possibly TRBD2 (5 bases). The CDR3 totals 13 residues. CDR1 KGHSH and CDR2 LQKENI come from the germline V gene. The V end lost 0 bases, the J end lost 4 bases, and 7 bases lay between the germline ends.

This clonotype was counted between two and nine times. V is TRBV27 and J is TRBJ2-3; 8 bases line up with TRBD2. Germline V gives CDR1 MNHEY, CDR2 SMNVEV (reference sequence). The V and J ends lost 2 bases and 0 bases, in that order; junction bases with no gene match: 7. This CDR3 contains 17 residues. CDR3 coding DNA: TGTGCCAGCAGTTTAAGGCGGGAGGAAGTTAGCACAGATACGCAGTATTTT. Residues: CASSLRREEVSTDTQYF.

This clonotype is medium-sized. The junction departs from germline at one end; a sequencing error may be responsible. The CDR3 here is CASSYGDLDTEAFF. The DNA of the CDR3 is TGTGCCAGCAGTTACGGCGATTTGGACACTGAGGCTTTCTTT. J is TRBJ1-1 and V is TRBV6-5, with D possibly being TRBD1 (5 bases). Germline assignment: CDR1 MNHEY and CDR2 SVGAGI. This CDR3 has 14 residues.

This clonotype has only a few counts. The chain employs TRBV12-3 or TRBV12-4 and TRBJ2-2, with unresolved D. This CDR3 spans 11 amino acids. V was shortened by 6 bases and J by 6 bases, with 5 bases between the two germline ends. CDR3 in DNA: TGTGCCAGCAGCCAAGCCGGGGAGCTGTTTTTT. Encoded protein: CASSQAGELFF.

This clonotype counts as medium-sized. The CDR3 DNA follows: TGCAGTGCTAGTCTTACATCGGACATTCAGTACTTC. Translating gives CSASLTSDIQYF. The chain links TRBV20-1 to TRBJ2-4; no definite D call. Germline V CDR1 and CDR2: DFQATT, SNEGSKA (reference sequence). Trimming pared 3 bases from V and 8 bases from J, leaving 11 bases between. The CDR3 loop spans 12 amino acids.

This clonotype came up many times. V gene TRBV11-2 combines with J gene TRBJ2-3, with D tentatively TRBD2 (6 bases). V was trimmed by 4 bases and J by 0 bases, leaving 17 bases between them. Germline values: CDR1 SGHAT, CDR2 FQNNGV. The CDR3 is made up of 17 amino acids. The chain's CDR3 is CASSSTPLASSTDTQYF. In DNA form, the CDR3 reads TGTGCCAGCAGCTCCACGCCCCTAGCGAGTAGCACAGATACGCAGTATTTT.

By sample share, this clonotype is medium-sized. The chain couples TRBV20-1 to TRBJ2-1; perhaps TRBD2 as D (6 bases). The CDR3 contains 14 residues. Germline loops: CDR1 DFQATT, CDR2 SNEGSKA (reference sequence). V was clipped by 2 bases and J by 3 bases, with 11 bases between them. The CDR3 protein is CSARNSGDYNEQFF. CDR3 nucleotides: TGCAGTGCTAGAAATAGCGGAGACTACAATGAGCAGTTCTTC.

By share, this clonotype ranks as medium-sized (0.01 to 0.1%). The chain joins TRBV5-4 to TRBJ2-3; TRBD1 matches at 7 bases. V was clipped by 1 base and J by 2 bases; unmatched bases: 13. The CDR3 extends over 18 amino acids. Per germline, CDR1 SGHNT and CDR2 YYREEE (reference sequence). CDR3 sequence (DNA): TGTGCCAGCAGCTTGTTCCCGAGGCGTCAGGGGGACACAGATACGCAGTATTTT. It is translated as CASSLFPRRQGDTDTQYF.

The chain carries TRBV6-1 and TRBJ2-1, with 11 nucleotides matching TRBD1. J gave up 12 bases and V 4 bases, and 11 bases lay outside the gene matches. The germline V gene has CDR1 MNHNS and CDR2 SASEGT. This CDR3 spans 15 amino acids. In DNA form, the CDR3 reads TGTGCCAGCAGTGTACTGGACAGGGGGCAGGATGGGCAGTTCTTC. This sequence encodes CASSVLDRGQDGQFF.

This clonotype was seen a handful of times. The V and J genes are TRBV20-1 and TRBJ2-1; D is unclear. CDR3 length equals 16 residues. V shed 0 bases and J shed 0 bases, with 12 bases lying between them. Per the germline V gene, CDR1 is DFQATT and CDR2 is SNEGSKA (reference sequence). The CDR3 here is CSAREGIRSSYNEQFF. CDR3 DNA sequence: TGCAGTGCTAGAGAGGGGATCCGAAGCTCCTACAATGAGCAGTTCTTC.

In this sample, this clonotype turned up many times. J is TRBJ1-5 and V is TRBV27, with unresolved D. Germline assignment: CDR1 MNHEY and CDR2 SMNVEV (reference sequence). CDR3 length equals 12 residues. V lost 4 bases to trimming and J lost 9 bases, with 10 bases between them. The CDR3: CASSSIRGPQHF. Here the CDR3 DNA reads TGTGCCAGCAGTTCCATACGTGGGCCCCAGCATTTT.

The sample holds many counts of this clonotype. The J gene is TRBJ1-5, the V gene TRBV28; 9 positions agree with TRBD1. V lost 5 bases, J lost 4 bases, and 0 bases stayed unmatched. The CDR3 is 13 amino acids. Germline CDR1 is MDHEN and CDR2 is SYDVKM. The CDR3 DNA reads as TGTGCCAGCAGTGGGACAGGGAATCAGCCCCAGCATTTT. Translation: CASSGTGNQPQHF.

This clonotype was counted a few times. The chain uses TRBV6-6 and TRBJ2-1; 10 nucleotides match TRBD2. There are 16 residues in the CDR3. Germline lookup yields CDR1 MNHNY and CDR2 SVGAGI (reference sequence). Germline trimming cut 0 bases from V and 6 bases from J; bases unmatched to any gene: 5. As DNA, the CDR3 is TGTGCCAGCAGTTACTCCGCGGCTAGCGGGGGCAATGAGCAGTTCTTC. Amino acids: CASSYSAASGGNEQFF.

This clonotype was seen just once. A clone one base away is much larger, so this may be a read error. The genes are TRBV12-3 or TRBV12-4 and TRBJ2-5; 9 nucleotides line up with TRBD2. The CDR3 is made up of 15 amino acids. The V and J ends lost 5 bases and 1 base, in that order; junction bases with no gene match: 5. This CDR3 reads CASSGPAGGQETQYF. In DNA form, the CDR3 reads TGTGCCAGCAGTGGACCAGCGGGGGGCCAAGAGACCCAGTACTTC.

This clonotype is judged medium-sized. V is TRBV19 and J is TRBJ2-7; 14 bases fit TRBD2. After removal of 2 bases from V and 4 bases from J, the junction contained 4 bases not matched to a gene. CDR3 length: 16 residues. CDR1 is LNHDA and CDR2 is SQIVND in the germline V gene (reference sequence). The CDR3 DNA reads TGTGCCAGTAGTATAACCGGGACTAGCGGGAGATACGAGCAGTACTTC. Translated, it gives CASSITGTSGRYEQYF.

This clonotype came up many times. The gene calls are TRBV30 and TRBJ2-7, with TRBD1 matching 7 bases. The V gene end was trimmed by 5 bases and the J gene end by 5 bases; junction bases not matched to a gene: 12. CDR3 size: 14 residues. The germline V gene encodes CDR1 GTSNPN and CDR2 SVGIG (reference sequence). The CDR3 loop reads CAWGPGTDGHEQYF. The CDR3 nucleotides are TGTGCCTGGGGCCCTGGGACAGACGGCCACGAGCAGTACTTC.

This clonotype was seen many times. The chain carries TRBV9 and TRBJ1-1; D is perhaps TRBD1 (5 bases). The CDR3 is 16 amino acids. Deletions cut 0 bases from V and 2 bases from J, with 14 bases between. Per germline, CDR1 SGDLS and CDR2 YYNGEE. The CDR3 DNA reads TGTGCCAGCAGCGTAGAACGTACAGGCCTTAACACTGAAGCTTTCTTT. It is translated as CASSVERTGLNTEAFF.

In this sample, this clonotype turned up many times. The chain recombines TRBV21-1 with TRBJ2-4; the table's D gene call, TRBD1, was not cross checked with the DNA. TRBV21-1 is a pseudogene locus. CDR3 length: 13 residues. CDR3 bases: TGTGCCAGCAGCCCACAGGGCAAAAACATTCAGTACTTC. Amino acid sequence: CASSPQGKNIQYF.

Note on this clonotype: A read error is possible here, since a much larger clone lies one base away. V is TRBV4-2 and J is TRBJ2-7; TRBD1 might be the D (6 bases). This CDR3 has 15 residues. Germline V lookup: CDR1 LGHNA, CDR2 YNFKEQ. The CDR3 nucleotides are TGTGCCAGCAGGCAAGTGACAGGCGAGGTCTACGAGCAGTACTTC. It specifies CASRQVTGEVYEQYF.

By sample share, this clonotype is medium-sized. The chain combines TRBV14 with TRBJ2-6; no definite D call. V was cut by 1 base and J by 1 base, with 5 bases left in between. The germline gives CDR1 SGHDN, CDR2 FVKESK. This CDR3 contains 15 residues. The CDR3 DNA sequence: TGTGCCAGCAGCCAAGTGTTGTCTGGGGCCAACGTCCTGACTTTC. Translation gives CASSQVLSGANVLTF.

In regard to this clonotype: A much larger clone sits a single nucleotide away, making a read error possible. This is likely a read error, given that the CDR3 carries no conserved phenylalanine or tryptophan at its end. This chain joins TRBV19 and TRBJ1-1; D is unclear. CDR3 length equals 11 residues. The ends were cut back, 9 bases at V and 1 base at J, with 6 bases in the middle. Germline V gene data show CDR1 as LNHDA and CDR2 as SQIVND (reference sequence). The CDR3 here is CASLGNTEAFL. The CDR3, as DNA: TGTGCCAGCTTAGGGAACACTGAAGCTTTCCTT.

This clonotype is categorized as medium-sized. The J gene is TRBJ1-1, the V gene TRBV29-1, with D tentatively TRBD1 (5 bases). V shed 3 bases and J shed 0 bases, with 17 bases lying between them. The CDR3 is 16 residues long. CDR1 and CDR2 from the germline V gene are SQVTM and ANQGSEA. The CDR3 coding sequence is TGCAGCGTTGACGGGGGTGACAGACTCATGAACACTGAAGCTTTCTTT. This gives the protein CSVDGGDRLMNTEAFF. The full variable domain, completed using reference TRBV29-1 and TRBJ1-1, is SAVISQKPSRDICQRGTSLTIQCQVDSQVTMMFWYRQQPGQSLTLIATANQGSEATYESGFVIDKFPISRPNLTFSTLTVSNMSPEDSSIYLCSVDGGDRLMNTEAFFGQGTRLTVV.